The 28 T cell receptor beta chains presented below share a single source sample, sequenced in a study of OX40 agonist ivuxolimab in advanced cancers. Generated by immunoSEQ multiplex PCR, the TCRdb table keeps only in-frame clones and is missing some. The table lists tens of thousands of clones, around 89% of them singletons. The specimen comprised CD4+ or CD8+ T cells sorted from blood, sampled in a trial of the OX40 agonist ivuxolimab. These receptor sequences come from an adult with an advanced solid tumor such as melanoma, head and neck, liver or kidney cancer.

J is TRBJ1-4 and V is TRBV28; TRBD1 matches at 7 bases. The length of the CDR3 is 15 residues. J gave up 8 bases and V 1 base, and 7 bases lay outside the gene matches. CDR1 is MDHEN and CDR2 is SYDVKM in the germline V gene. This chain's CDR3 is CASSLLGGLHEKLFF. CDR3 DNA sequence: TGTGCCAGCAGTTTATTAGGGGGCCTACACGAAAAACTGTTTTTT.

The gene calls are TRBV4-1 and TRBJ1-2; D might be TRBD1 (6 bases). CDR3 length equals 13 residues. Per the germline V gene, CDR1 is MGHRA and CDR2 is YSYEKL. Trimming removed 3 bases at V and 6 bases at J, with 11 bases between. CDR3 nucleotide sequence: TGCGCCAGCAGCCAGACAGGATTGGATGGCTACACCTTC. Amino acid sequence: CASSQTGLDGYTF.

Here the CDR3 reads CASSPDPLAPTYEQYF. The CDR3 coding sequence is TGCGCCAGCAGCCCCGACCCGTTAGCGCCTACCTACGAGCAGTACTTC. The chain combines TRBV4-1 with TRBJ2-7, with D possibly matching TRBD2 (5 bases). This CDR3 has 16 amino acids. The V end lost 4 bases, the J end lost 2 bases, and 18 bases lay between the germline ends. From germline, CDR1 is MGHRA and CDR2 YSYEKL.

The rearrangement joins TRBV29-1 to TRBJ2-7; the D is unclear. V lost 4 bases and J lost 6, with 7 bases in between. The CDR3 runs 10 residues. CDR1 and CDR2 from the germline V gene are SQVTM and ANQGSEA. Written as DNA, the CDR3 is TGCAGCGTTGCCAATACCGAGCAGTACTTC. Amino acid sequence: CSVANTEQYF.

The chain combines TRBV4-3 with TRBJ2-1; D gene unclear. Germline V gives CDR1 LGHNA, CDR2 YSLEER. V was trimmed by 0 bases and J by 5 bases, leaving 8 bases between them. CDR3 length: 14 amino acids. The CDR3 loop reads CASSQDNTDNEQFF. CDR3 in DNA: TGCGCCAGCAGCCAAGATAACACAGACAATGAGCAGTTCTTC.

This clone is deemed medium-sized. This chain uses TRBV7-2 with TRBJ2-2; D is undetermined. Germline values: CDR1 SGHTA, CDR2 FQGNSA. CDR3 length: 12 amino acids. The germline V and J ends were trimmed by 1 base and 5 bases, with 2 bases remaining between them. The CDR3 region is CASSLGTGELFF. The CDR3, as DNA: TGTGCCAGCAGCTTAGGGACCGGGGAGCTGTTTTTT.

The chain joins TRBV10-1 to TRBJ2-7; 12 bases agree with TRBD1. The CDR3 extends over 16 amino acids. Germline values: CDR1 WNHNN, CDR2 SYGVQD (reference sequence). V lost 1 base, J lost 2 bases, and 3 bases stayed unmatched. CDR3 protein: CASSEWDRGLTYEQYF. CDR3 nucleotide sequence: TGCGCCAGCAGTGAGTGGGACAGGGGGCTTACCTACGAGCAGTACTTC.

The chain recombines TRBV7-9 with TRBJ2-7; D gene uncertain. CDR3 length equals 15 residues. V was clipped by 5 bases and J by 0 bases, with 14 bases between them. Germline CDR1 SEHNR, CDR2 FQNEAQ (reference sequence). In nucleotides, the CDR3 is TGTGCCAGCAGCGGCGGCACTTTCGACTCCTACGAGCAGTACTTC. As protein: CASSGGTFDSYEQYF.

This chain connects TRBV6-5 to TRBJ2-2; D unclear. Deletions cut 6 bases from V and 3 bases from J, with 8 bases between. The CDR3 is 13 residues long. Germline assignment: CDR1 MNHEY and CDR2 SVGAGI. The CDR3 DNA sequence: TGTGCCAGCAGGGCAGGTTACACCGGGGAGCTGTTTTTT. Translation gives CASRAGYTGELFF.

This chain links TRBV11-2 with TRBJ1-2, with unresolved D. CDR1 is SGHAT and CDR2 is FQNNGV in the germline V gene. This CDR3 has 13 amino acids. Trimming cost V 5 bases and J 4 bases, with 11 bases left between them. CDR3 DNA sequence: TGTGCCAGCAGCCCTTCGGGCAGCTATGGCTACACCTTC. Translation: CASSPSGSYGYTF.

V usage is TRBV7-3 and J usage is TRBJ2-1; 12 nucleotides agree with TRBD2. The CDR3 is made up of 15 amino acids. Germline lookup yields CDR1 SGHTA and CDR2 FQGTGA. V shed 5 bases and J 5 bases; nucleotides not matched to a gene: 4. For the CDR3, the DNA is TGTGCCAGCAGCCAAGGACTAGCGGGACACAATGAGCAGTTCTTC. Its protein is CASSQGLAGHNEQFF.

The V gene is TRBV4-3, the J gene TRBJ2-1; TRBD2 might be the D (6 bases). The CDR3 has 16 amino acids. V lost 0 bases and J 0 bases, leaving 9 bases between the germline ends. In germline, CDR1 is LGHNA, CDR2 YSLEER. CDR3 DNA sequence: TGCGCCAGCAGCCAAGACGGGGGAAGCTCCTACAATGAGCAGTTCTTC. Its protein product is CASSQDGGSSYNEQFF.

This chain links TRBV28 with TRBJ1-5; the D is unclear. The V gene's germline CDR1 is MDHEN and CDR2 SYDVKM. The CDR3 covers 16 residues. V was cut by 3 bases and J by 1 base, with 13 bases left in between. In DNA, the CDR3 is TGTGCCAGCAGTTTTTGGTTTGGTCGGAGCAATCAGCCCCAGCATTTT. This sequence encodes CASSFWFGRSNQPQHF. Full variable domain (remainder filled in from reference TRBV28 and TRBJ1-5): DVKVTQSSRYLVKRTGEKVFLECVQDMDHENMFWYRQDPGLGLRLIYFSYDVKMKEKGDIPEGYSVSREKKERFSLILESASTNQTSMYLCASSFWFGRSNQPQHFGDGTRLSIL.

This clone was observed once. The rearrangement joins TRBV29-1 to TRBJ2-1; 9 positions match TRBD2. Trimming removed 4 bases from V and 9 bases from J; junction bases left unmatched: 7. The CDR3 totals 13 residues. The V gene's germline CDR1 is SQVTM and CDR2 ANQGSEA. The CDR3, as DNA: TGCAGCGTTGTGGTAGCGGGAGAAGGTGAGCAGTTCTTC. This encodes CSVVVAGEGEQFF.

This sequence joins TRBV9 and TRBJ1-1, with unresolved D. Germline assignment: CDR1 SGDLS and CDR2 YYNGEE. The germline V and J ends were trimmed by 4 bases and 1 base, with 11 bases remaining between them. This CDR3 contains 14 residues. CDR3 bases: TGTGCCAGCAGCTCGGACGGGGAGAACACTGAAGCTTTCTTT. Amino acids: CASSSDGENTEAFF. The complete variable domain, with remaining parts taken from reference TRBV9 and TRBJ1-1, reads DSGVTQTPKHLITATGQRVTLRCSPRSGDLSVYWYQQSLDQGLQFLIQYYNGEERAKGNILERFSAQQFPDLHSELNLSSLELGDSALYFCASSSDGENTEAFFGQGTRLTVV.

The genes are TRBV6-5 and TRBJ1-1, with TRBD1 matching 8 bases. Trimming at V came to 6 bases and at J to 6 bases, leaving 9 bases not matched to a gene. The germline CDR1 and CDR2 sequences are MNHEY and SVGAGI. The CDR3 is 14 amino acids. The CDR3 is CASSHQDRVAEAFF. CDR3 coding DNA: TGTGCCAGCAGCCATCAGGACAGGGTGGCTGAAGCTTTCTTT.

This clone was recorded a few times. V is TRBV10-3 and J is TRBJ2-7; D remains ambiguous. The germline CDR1 and CDR2 sequences are ENHRY and SYGVKD. Trimming cost V 3 bases and J 3 bases, with 15 bases left between them. This CDR3 contains 15 residues. CDR3 nucleotides: TGTGCCATCAGTGACTGGCTAGAACCTTTCTACGAGCAGTACTTC. It specifies CAISDWLEPFYEQYF.

This rearrangement joins TRBV5-3 to TRBJ1-1, with D maybe TRBD1 (5 bases). TRBV5-3 has ORF status, its function being uncertain. The CDR3 covers 14 residues. V lost 6 bases to trimming and J lost 1 base, with 13 bases between them. CDR3 sequence (DNA): TGTGCCAGAACCCAAACGGGGGGGAACACTGAAGCTTTCTTT. It is translated as CARTQTGGNTEAFF.

V usage is TRBV9 and J usage is TRBJ2-3; D possibly corresponds to TRBD2 (5 bases). Trimming stripped 3 bases from V and 2 bases from J, with 7 bases between. The CDR3 totals 13 residues. Germline CDR1 and CDR2: SGDLS and YYNGEE. The CDR3, as DNA: TGTGCCAGCAGCGCGGACTCCACAGATACGCAGTATTTT. Protein product: CASSADSTDTQYF. Looking up the rest from reference TRBV9 and TRBJ2-3 gives the full variable domain: DSGVTQTPKHLITATGQRVTLRCSPRSGDLSVYWYQQSLDQGLQFLIQYYNGEERAKGNILERFSAQQFPDLHSELNLSSLELGDSALYFCASSADSTDTQYFGPGTRLTVL.

This clone qualifies as medium-sized. J is TRBJ2-5 and V is TRBV28; D is undetermined. Trimming pared 6 bases from V and 9 bases from J, leaving 17 bases between. This CDR3 contains 13 residues. Germline assignment: CDR1 MDHEN and CDR2 SYDVKM. CDR3 amino acids: CASRLNPIGSQYF. The CDR3 coding sequence is TGTGCCAGCAGGCTCAACCCAATAGGGTCCCAGTACTTC.

The chain uses TRBV29-1 and TRBJ2-7; D is perhaps TRBD1 or TRBD2 (6 bases each). The germline V gene encodes CDR1 SQVTM and CDR2 ANQGSEA. Between the trimmed V and J ends, which lost 6 bases and 2 bases, there was a span of 17 bases. This CDR3 comprises 14 residues. As DNA, the CDR3 is TGCAGCGTCGGGGGCGGGCAGGACGCCTACGAGCAGTACTTC. Protein: CSVGGGQDAYEQYF.

This chain connects TRBV29-1 to TRBJ2-1; either TRBD1 or TRBD2 may supply D (5 bases each). Germline-derived CDR1 and CDR2 are SQVTM and ANQGSEA. The V end lost 7 bases, the J end lost 8 bases, and 9 bases lay between the germline ends. The CDR3 consists of 10 residues. CDR3 in amino acids: CSAGPDEQFF. In DNA, the CDR3 is TGCAGCGCGGGACCAGATGAGCAGTTCTTC.

The chain joins TRBV27 to TRBJ2-7; 8 bases match TRBD1. The CDR3 has 13 amino acids. The V segment lost 6 bases and the J segment 1 base; nucleotides outside the gene matches: 2. In germline, CDR1 is MNHEY, CDR2 SMNVEV (reference sequence). The chain's CDR3 is CASSDRGSYEQYF. CDR3 in DNA: TGTGCCAGCAGCGACAGGGGTTCCTACGAGCAGTACTTC.

This rearrangement joins TRBV29-1 to TRBJ2-7, with D perhaps being TRBD1 or TRBD2 (6 bases each). Trimming left V 7 bases short and J 3 bases short, with 16 bases between. This CDR3 has 13 residues. CDR1 is SQVTM and CDR2 is ANQGSEA in the germline V gene. This chain's CDR3 is CSAALGGHYEQYF. The DNA of the CDR3 is TGCAGCGCCGCCCTCGGGGGACACTACGAGCAGTACTTC.

This clone was counted a few times. This chain's CDR3 is CASSQLSGSLDEQYF. CDR3 DNA sequence: TGCGCCAGCAGCCAACTAAGCGGGAGTCTGGACGAGCAGTACTTC. The rearrangement joins TRBV4-1 to TRBJ2-7, with 8 bases fitting TRBD2. The CDR3 totals 15 residues. V shed 2 bases and J 5 bases; nucleotides not matched to a gene: 8. In germline, CDR1 is MGHRA, CDR2 YSYEKL.

The chain couples TRBV7-2 to TRBJ2-7; D is unresolved. V shed 6 bases and J shed 1 base, with 10 bases lying between them. This CDR3 is built from 13 residues. Germline CDR1 and CDR2: SGHTA and FQGNSA. CDR3 sequence (DNA): TGTGCCAGCAGGAATCCGGCTTCCTACGAGCAGTACTTC. This sequence encodes CASRNPASYEQYF.

The chain has TRBV15 and TRBJ1-2; D is ambiguous. Germline values: CDR1 LNHNV, CDR2 YYDKDF (reference sequence). The CDR3 loop spans 15 amino acids. V lost 0 bases and J 6 bases, leaving 14 bases between the germline ends. This CDR3 reads CATSRDKGGLHGYTF. The CDR3, as DNA: TGTGCCACCAGCAGAGATAAGGGAGGGCTCCATGGCTACACCTTC.

CDR3 nucleotides: TGTGCCAGCAGCTCAACGGTCTCCACTATCTACGAGCAGTACTTC. The encoded protein is CASSSTVSTIYEQYF. The chain recombines TRBV7-9 with TRBJ2-7; unclear D gene. Between the trimmed V and J ends, which lost 4 bases and 3 bases, there was a span of 16 bases. CDR3 length: 15 amino acids. CDR1 SEHNR and CDR2 FQNEAQ come from the germline V gene (reference sequence).